Presented here are 21 T cell receptor beta chains from one specimen sequenced in a study of blood T cell repertoires in COVID-19. The data were produced by immunoSEQ multiplex PCR, yet TCRdb's version contains in-frame clones alone and is incomplete. In the table there are over 150,000 clones, approximately 88% of which are singletons. Sequencing was performed on peripheral blood. The origin of the receptors is a woman in her fifties or sixties with acute or convalescent COVID-19.

The chain couples TRBV3-1 (or the pseudogene TRBV3-2) to TRBJ1-1; D is perhaps TRBD1 (5 bases). The CDR3 sequence is 14 residues long. The ends were cut back, 6 bases at V and 3 bases at J, with 14 bases in the middle. Germline CDR1 LGHDT, CDR2 YNNKEL (reference sequence). DNA for the CDR3: TGTGCCAGCAGACCCAGGGAAGGGGACACTGAAGCTTTCTTT. Translation: CASRPREGDTEAFF.

The chain is built from TRBV4-3 and TRBJ1-2, with D unresolved. The CDR3 loop spans 13 amino acids. Trimming stripped 4 bases from V and 11 bases from J, with 17 bases between. Germline V lookup: CDR1 LGHNA, CDR2 YSLEER. The CDR3 bases are TGCGCCAGCAGCCCAGGACTTCGGGCGGGATACACCTTC. As protein: CASSPGLRAGYTF.

This chain links TRBV7-2 with TRBJ2-7, with 9 bases identical to TRBD1. Germline V gene lookup returns CDR1 SGHTA and CDR2 FQGNSA. Losses at the gene ends were 5 bases for V and 7 bases for J; bases not matched to a gene: 12. This CDR3 is built from 15 residues. CDR3 residues: CASSPGQGSLLEQYF. The CDR3 coding sequence is TGTGCCAGCAGCCCGGGACAGGGTTCTCTTTTGGAGCAGTACTTC.

The chain couples TRBV7-2 to TRBJ2-7, with 8 bases aligning to TRBD1. V shed 0 bases, J shed 5 bases, and the junction held 6 bases outside the gene matches. This CDR3 region has 15 residues. The germline gives CDR1 SGHTA, CDR2 FQGNSA. CDR3 region: CASSLASGTGNEQYF. The CDR3 DNA follows: TGTGCCAGCAGCTTAGCCTCTGGGACAGGAAACGAGCAGTACTTC. Drawing the rest from reference TRBV7-2 and TRBJ2-7, the complete variable domain is GAGVSQSPSNKVTEKGKDVELRCDPISGHTALYWYRQSLGQGLEFLIYFQGNSAPDKSGLPSDRFSAERTGGSVSTLTIQRTQQEDSAVYLCASSLASGTGNEQYFGPGTRLTVT.

J is TRBJ2-5 and V is TRBV14; tentatively, D is TRBD1 (6 bases). This CDR3 has 12 residues. Trimming removed 4 bases at V and 8 bases at J, with 11 bases between. CDR1 and CDR2 (germline): SGHDN, FVKESK. The DNA of the CDR3 is TGTGCCAGCAGCCCGACAGGAGGAACCCAGTACTTC. This codes for CASSPTGGTQYF.

The chain uses TRBV3-1 (or the pseudogene TRBV3-2) and TRBJ1-2, with D perhaps TRBD1 (6 bases). Trimming shortened V by 0 bases and J by 5 bases, and 10 bases separated the two germline ends. There are 14 residues in the CDR3. The V gene's germline CDR1 is LGHDT and CDR2 YNNKEL (reference sequence). CDR3 protein: CASSQDYTGYGYTF. CDR3 DNA sequence: TGTGCCAGCAGCCAAGATTATACAGGGTATGGCTACACCTTC.

The rearrangement joins TRBV27 to TRBJ1-2; TRBD1 agrees at 7 bases. The V gene end was trimmed by 6 bases and the J gene end by 4 bases; junction bases not matched to a gene: 11. The CDR3 covers 15 residues. The germline V gene has CDR1 MNHEY and CDR2 SMNVEV (reference sequence). CDR3 nucleotide sequence: TGTGCCAGCAGCCCCAAACCCGACAGGGCCTATGGCTACACCTTC. Translated: CASSPKPDRAYGYTF.

The V call is TRBV4-3, the J call TRBJ1-5; D is unresolved. The V end was cut by 3 bases, the J end by 3 bases, with 15 bases between. CDR3 length equals 16 residues. Germline V gene lookup returns CDR1 LGHNA and CDR2 YSLEER. CDR3 nucleotides: TGCGCCAGCAGCCAGGGAGTCGGGGTCGCCAATCAGCCCCAGCATTTT. Translation gives CASSQGVGVANQPQHF.

The chain joins TRBV6-5 to TRBJ1-1, with a possible D match to TRBD1 (6 bases). The CDR3 is 15 amino acids. V lost 6 bases and J 1 base, leaving 15 bases between the germline ends. CDR1 is MNHEY and CDR2 is SVGAGI in the germline V gene. The CDR3 protein is CASSRTGIRNTEAFF. Written as DNA, the CDR3 is TGTGCCAGCAGCCGAACAGGGATCCGGAACACTGAAGCTTTCTTT.

The chain uses TRBV4-2 and TRBJ2-1; TRBD2 matches at 10 bases. The J segment lost 4 bases and the V segment lost 0 bases, leaving 6 bases of the junction unmatched. The germline V gene has CDR1 LGHNA and CDR2 YNFKEQ. The CDR3 loop spans 17 amino acids. The CDR3 region has the DNA TGTGCCAGCAGCCAAGATTTGGTGACTAGCGGGTACAATGAGCAGTTCTTC. Protein sequence: CASSQDLVTSGYNEQFF.

The chain carries TRBV29-1 and TRBJ2-3; 9 nucleotides match TRBD2. Germline lookup yields CDR1 SQVTM and CDR2 ANQGSEA. Losses at the gene ends were 2 bases for V and 4 bases for J; bases not matched to a gene: 4. The CDR3 contains 14 residues. The CDR3 spells CSVESGGPSDTQYF. The CDR3 DNA is TGCAGCGTTGAAAGCGGGGGGCCCTCAGATACGCAGTATTTT.

The chain couples TRBV5-1 to TRBJ2-1; perhaps TRBD1 as D (5 bases). The CDR3 totals 16 residues. CDR1 is SGHRS and CDR2 is YFSETQ in the germline V gene. Trimming took 2 bases from V and 4 from J, leaving 16 bases between them. The CDR3 DNA reads as TGCGCCAGCAGCTTTTTACCCGCAGGGCCTTACAATGAGCAGTTCTTC. This encodes CASSFLPAGPYNEQFF.

V is TRBV11-3 and J is TRBJ2-3; 12 bases are a match to TRBD2. CDR3 length equals 15 residues. The germline CDR1 and CDR2 sequences are SGHNT and YENEEA. V trimming: 5 bases; J trimming: 5 bases; junction bases outside the gene matches: 5. CDR3 region: CASSLAGGPIDTQYF. In DNA form, the CDR3 reads TGTGCCAGCAGCCTAGCGGGGGGGCCCATAGATACGCAGTATTTT.

The V call is TRBV6-5, the J call TRBJ1-1, with no clear D. Deletions cut 6 bases from V and 7 bases from J, with 9 bases between. Germline CDR1 MNHEY, CDR2 SVGAGI. The CDR3 runs to 11 residues. This CDR3 reads CASRETGEAFF. The CDR3 region has the DNA TGTGCCAGCAGAGAGACGGGTGAAGCTTTCTTT.

This chain links TRBV11-2 with TRBJ2-1; TRBD2 aligns across 10 bases. Looked up from germline, CDR1 is SGHAT and CDR2 is FQNNGV. The CDR3 extends over 16 amino acids. Losses at the gene ends were 1 base for V and 6 bases for J; bases not matched to a gene: 6. As DNA, the CDR3 is TGTGCCAGCAGCTTAGTTCCCGGACTAGCGGCCAATGAGCAGTTCTTC. Amino acids: CASSLVPGLAANEQFF.

The V and J genes are TRBV2 and TRBJ1-5; TRBD1 matches 7 bases. After removal of 6 bases from V and 6 bases from J, the junction contained 8 bases not matched to a gene. CDR1 is SNHLY and CDR2 is FYNNEI in the germline V gene. CDR3 size: 14 residues. As DNA, the CDR3 is TGTGCCAGCAGGGATACAGGGGCGGGTCAGCCCCAGCATTTT. This codes for CASRDTGAGQPQHF.

The gene calls are TRBV4-3 and TRBJ2-3; 7 nucleotides agree with TRBD1. Germline assignment: CDR1 LGHNA and CDR2 YSLEER. This CDR3 comprises 13 residues. V shed 4 bases and J 5 bases; nucleotides not matched to a gene: 3. This CDR3 reads CASSPTGRDTQYF. The DNA of the CDR3 is TGCGCCAGCAGCCCGACAGGGAGAGATACGCAGTATTTT.

This clone was seen a few times. The V gene is TRBV6-5, the J gene TRBJ2-7; a weak D match, TRBD1 (6 bases). Trimming left V 6 bases short and J 4 bases short, with 10 bases between. Per the germline V gene, CDR1 is MNHEY and CDR2 is SVGAGI. The CDR3 length is 12 residues. CDR3 sequence: CASSDRRYEQYF. CDR3 DNA sequence: TGTGCCAGCAGCGACAGGCGATACGAGCAGTACTTC.

The rearrangement joins TRBV19 to TRBJ2-7, with TRBD1 identical over 10 bases. This CDR3 has 15 residues. Germline CDR1 and CDR2: LNHDA and SQIVND (reference sequence). Trimming removed 5 bases from V and 2 bases from J; junction bases left unmatched: 6. Here the CDR3 reads CASSARQGATYEQYF. CDR3 DNA: TGTGCCAGTAGTGCAAGACAGGGGGCTACCTACGAGCAGTACTTC.

CDR3 sequence reads: CASSPPGTPNNEQFF. Here the CDR3 DNA reads TGTGCCAGCTCACCACCCGGGACACCGAACAATGAGCAGTTCTTC. The chain is built from TRBV18 and TRBJ2-1, with D possibly TRBD1 on 6 matching bases. The germline CDR1 and CDR2 sequences are KGHSH and LQKENI. V was clipped by 0 bases and J by 5 bases, with 11 bases between them. This CDR3 comprises 15 residues.

The rearrangement uses TRBV6-6 and TRBJ1-1, with 8 bases fitting TRBD1. The CDR3 is made up of 15 amino acids. Germline trimming cut 0 bases from V and 6 bases from J; bases unmatched to any gene: 6. Germline assignment: CDR1 MNHNY and CDR2 SVGAGI (reference sequence). The CDR3 DNA sequence: TGTGCCAGCAGTTACTCGATCAGCAGGGGGCCTGAAGCTTTCTTT. This encodes CASSYSISRGPEAFF.